This TCR beta chain was retrieved from a study of T cell responses to AZD1222 COVID-19 vaccine. Points from the study as a whole: Spike-specific TCR breadth and depth rose after two AZD1222 doses. Clonal diversity was possibly underestimated; the donors were predominantly white British and more often female. Among vaccine-associated CD4 TCRs, coverage spanned spike, with dominance at 160-218 and 743-854.

Of note for this clone: Its antigen is not known.

The CDR3 spans 17 residues. Looked up from germline, CDR1 is SGHNT and CDR2 is YYREEE (reference sequence). V was clipped by 0 bases and J by 4 bases, with 14 bases between them. TCRdb keeps only in-frame clones here, not all; method: immunoSEQ multiplex PCR. The sample lists more than 75,000 clones, 88% occurring once. The material was peripheral blood, obtained 28 days after the second AZD1222 dose. The source of this sequence is an adult who received the AZD1222 COVID-19 vaccine. The chain is built from TRBV5-4 and TRBJ2-6, with D possibly being TRBD2 (5 bases). DNA of the CDR3: TGTGCCAGCAGCTTGGGGGGTCATGGAGGAGGGGCCAACGTCCTGACTTTC. Translating gives CASSLGGHGGGANVLTF.